The present entry profiles one TCR beta chain with its context. Its target is not known. The sample originates from a study of cytomegalovirus exposure and HLA in healthy donors. Overall study: Earlier, 95 million to 120 million unique TCR beta sequences were recovered from approximately 200 million T cells by an analysis.

Unrecorded for this donor was the CMV serostatus. In the PCR, 60 Vbeta and 13 Jbeta primers were used. Generated by immunoSEQ multiplex PCR, the TCRdb table keeps only in-frame clones and is missing some. The sample has about 130,000 clones, around two thirds seen once; the top ten hold approximately 2.9%. Study-level results: Associated with cytomegalovirus, according to the listing, were 150 to 200 TCR beta chains.

What was sequenced was PBMCs. This sequence was found in a human donor in good health.

The DNA for the CDR3 is TGTGCCTGGGGAGGGACAGGGAAGTATAATGAAAAACTGTTTTTT. Its translation is CAWGGTGKYNEKLFF. The V gene is TRBV30, the J gene TRBJ1-4; 9 bases match TRBD1. The CDR3 length is 15 residues. Germline loops: CDR1 GTSNPN, CDR2 SVGIG (reference sequence). V trimming: 5 bases; J trimming: 4 bases; junction bases outside the gene matches: 8.